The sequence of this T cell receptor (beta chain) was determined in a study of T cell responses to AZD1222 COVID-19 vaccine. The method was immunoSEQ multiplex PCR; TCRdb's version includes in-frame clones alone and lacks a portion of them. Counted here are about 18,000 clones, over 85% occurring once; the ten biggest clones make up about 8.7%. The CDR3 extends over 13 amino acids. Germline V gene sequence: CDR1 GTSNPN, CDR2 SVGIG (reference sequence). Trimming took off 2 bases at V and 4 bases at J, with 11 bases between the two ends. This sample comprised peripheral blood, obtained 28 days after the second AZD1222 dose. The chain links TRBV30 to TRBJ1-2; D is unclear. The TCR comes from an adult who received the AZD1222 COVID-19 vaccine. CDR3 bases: TGTGCCTGGAGTAGGCTCACCCGCTATGGCTACACCTTC. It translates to CAWSRLTRYGYTF.